Sequencing of this TCR beta chain was carried out in a study of cytomegalovirus exposure and HLA in healthy donors. Study-wide context: Of all 400 or so donors who were genotyped, 75% to 90% belonged to the Caucasian-associated ancestry cluster.

Germline CDR1 is MNHEY and CDR2 is SVGAGI. The CDR3 extends over 14 amino acids. Donors counted as nominally healthy when sampled, yet unrecorded immune exposures were likely. On this clone: Germline is not matched at one junction end, which may reflect a read error.

The PCR contained 60 Vbeta and 13 Jbeta primers. Produced via immunoSEQ multiplex PCR; TCRdb's table is partial and in-frame only. Among nearly 300,000 clones listed, roughly 85% were seen once. This TCR came from a man in his forties in good health and CMV-seropositive. The sequenced sample consisted of PBMCs. This chain links TRBV6-5 with TRBJ1-4; D is unresolved. The CDR3 DNA reads as TGTGCCAGCCGTTACGGAGCAACTAATGAAAAACTGTTTTTT. It encodes CASRYGATNEKLFF.